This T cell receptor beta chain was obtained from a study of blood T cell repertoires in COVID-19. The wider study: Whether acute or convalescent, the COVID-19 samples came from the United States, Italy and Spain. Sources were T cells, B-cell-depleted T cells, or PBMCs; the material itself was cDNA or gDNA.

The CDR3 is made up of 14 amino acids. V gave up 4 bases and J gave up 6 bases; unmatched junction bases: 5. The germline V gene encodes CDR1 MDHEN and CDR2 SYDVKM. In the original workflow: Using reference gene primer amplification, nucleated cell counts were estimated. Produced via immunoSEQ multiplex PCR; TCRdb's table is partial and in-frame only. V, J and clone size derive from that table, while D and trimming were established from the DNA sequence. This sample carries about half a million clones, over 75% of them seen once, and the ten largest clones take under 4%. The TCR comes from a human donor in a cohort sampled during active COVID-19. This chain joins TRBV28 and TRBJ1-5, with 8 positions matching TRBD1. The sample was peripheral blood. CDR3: CASSWTGITQPQHF. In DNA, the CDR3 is TGTGCCAGCAGTTGGACAGGGATAACTCAGCCCCAGCATTTT.